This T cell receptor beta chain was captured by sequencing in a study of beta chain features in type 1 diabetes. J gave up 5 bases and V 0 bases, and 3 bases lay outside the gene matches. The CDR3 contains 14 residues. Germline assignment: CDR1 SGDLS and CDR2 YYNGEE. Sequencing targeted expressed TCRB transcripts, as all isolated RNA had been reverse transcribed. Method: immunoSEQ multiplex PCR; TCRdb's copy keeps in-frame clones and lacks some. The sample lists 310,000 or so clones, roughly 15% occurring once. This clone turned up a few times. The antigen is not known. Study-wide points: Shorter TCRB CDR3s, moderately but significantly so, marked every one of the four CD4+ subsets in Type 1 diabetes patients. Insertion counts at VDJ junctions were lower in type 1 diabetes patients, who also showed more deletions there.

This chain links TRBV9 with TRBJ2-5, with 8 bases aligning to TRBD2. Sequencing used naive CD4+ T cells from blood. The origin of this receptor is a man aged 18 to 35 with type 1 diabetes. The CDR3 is CASSVAGGVETQYF. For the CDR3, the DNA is TGTGCCAGCAGCGTAGCGGGGGGGGTGGAGACCCAGTACTTC.